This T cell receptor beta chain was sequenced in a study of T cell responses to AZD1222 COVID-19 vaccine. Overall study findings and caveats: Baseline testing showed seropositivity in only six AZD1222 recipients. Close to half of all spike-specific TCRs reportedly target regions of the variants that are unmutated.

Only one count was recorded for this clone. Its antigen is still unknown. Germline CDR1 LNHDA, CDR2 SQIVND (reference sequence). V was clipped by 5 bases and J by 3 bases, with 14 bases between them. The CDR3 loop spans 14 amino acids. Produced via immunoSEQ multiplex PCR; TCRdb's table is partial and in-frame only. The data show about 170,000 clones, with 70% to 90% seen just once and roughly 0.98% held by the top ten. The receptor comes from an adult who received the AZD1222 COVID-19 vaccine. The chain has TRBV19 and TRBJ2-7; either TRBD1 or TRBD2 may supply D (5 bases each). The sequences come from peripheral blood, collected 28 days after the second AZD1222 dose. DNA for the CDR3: TGTGCCAGTAGTGACCGGGACGTAAGCTACGAGCAGTACTTC. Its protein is CASSDRDVSYEQYF.